This entry features one T cell receptor beta chain sequence. The record originates from a study of blood T cell repertoires in COVID-19. Study background: The United States, Italy and Spain supplied acute and convalescent COVID-19 samples. From T cells, B-cell-depleted T cells, or PBMCs came the material, which was cDNA or gDNA.

CDR1 LGHDT and CDR2 YNNKEL come from the germline V gene (reference sequence). Germline trimming cut 0 bases from V and 3 bases from J; bases unmatched to any gene: 7. The CDR3 runs to 18 residues. Profiling relied on immunoSEQ multiplex PCR, and the TCRdb table lists in-frame clones only, not all of them. The table has about 250,000 clones, just over 85% seen once; the top ten hold 2.5% to 3.5%. Sequenced: peripheral blood. The rearrangement links TRBV3-1 (or the pseudogene TRBV3-2) to TRBJ2-7, with 14 bases lining up with TRBD2. The clonotype was recovered from a woman younger than 45 with active or convalescent COVID-19. In DNA, the CDR3 is TGTGCCAGCAGCCAAGACAGGGGACTAGCGGGGGCAAACTACGAGCAGTACTTC. This translates into CASSQDRGLAGANYEQYF.